This TCR beta chain appears in the sequencing data of a study of shared clonotypes between healthy human individuals. Original data processing: ImmunoSEQ only sent back junction sequences with no quality scores, so filtering was done differently. Clones were read by immunoSEQ multiplex PCR, and TCRdb kept only the in-frame ones, dropping some. From that table come the V and J calls and clone size; the DNA was used to work out D and trimming. In the table there are 950,000 to 1,300,000 clones, more than 65% of which are singletons. Per germline, CDR1 MDHEN and CDR2 SYDVKM. CDR3 length: 16 amino acids. The ends lost 5 bases at V and 8 bases at J; junction bases unmatched: 13.

This chain uses TRBV28 with TRBJ2-1; TRBD1 matches 9 bases. The sequencing sample was made of memory CD4+ T cells sorted from blood. Subset here: CD45RA-negative fraction. This clonotype originated in a man between 18 and 29 years old in good health. CDR3 bases: TGTGCCAGCAGTGAAGCCGGGACAGGGAAGGGAGATGAGCAGTTCTTC. It encodes CASSEAGTGKGDEQFF.